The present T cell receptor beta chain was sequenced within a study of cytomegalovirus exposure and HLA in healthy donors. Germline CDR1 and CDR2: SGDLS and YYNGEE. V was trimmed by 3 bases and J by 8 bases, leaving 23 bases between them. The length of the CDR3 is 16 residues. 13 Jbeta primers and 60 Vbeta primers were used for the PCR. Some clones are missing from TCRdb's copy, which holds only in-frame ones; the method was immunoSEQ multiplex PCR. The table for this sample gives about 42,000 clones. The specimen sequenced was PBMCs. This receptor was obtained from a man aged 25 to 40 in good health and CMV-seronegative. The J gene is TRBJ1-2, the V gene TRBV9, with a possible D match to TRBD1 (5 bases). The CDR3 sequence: CASSAPLGREGWGYTF. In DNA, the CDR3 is TGTGCCAGCAGCGCCCCCCTCGGCAGGGAAGGTTGGGGCTACACCTTC.